Ten or more counts support the clone carrying this T cell receptor beta chain. No antigen is known for it. TCR beta CDR3 regions were amplified from RNA. Initially, a first-round RT-PCR of the TCR CDR3 employed the HTBI primer set. TCRdb redid the calling of the multiplex PCR reads with MiXCR, one entry per CDR3 protein. The repertoire has 650,000 to 850,000 distinct CDR3 sequences, about 19% of them found once; the top ten carry roughly a sixth. The data are from a study of T cells in Graves' hyperthyroidism and ophthalmopathy. Overall study findings and caveats: Most clonotypes expanded in thyroid above 0.001 were likewise present in blood.

Germline-derived CDR1 and CDR2 are KGHSH and LQKENI. This CDR3 has 11 amino acids. With a duration under 2 months, the hyperthyroidism was newly diagnosed in patients aged 18 to 65. Ahead of any ophthalmopathy symptoms, the blood sample was obtained at the first diagnosis of hyperthyroidism. What was sequenced was blood. This chain joins TRBV18 and TRBJ2-3, with D tentatively TRBD1 (6 bases). The end of the DNA fits TRBJ2-7 better, so the J call may be wrong. This TCR derives from a woman aged 45-59 years with Graves' hyperthyroidism that later progressed to Graves' ophthalmopathy. For the CDR3, the DNA is TGTGCCAGCTCCCCCAGGGACACGCAGTACTTC. Residues: CASSPRDTQYF.